The 16 T cell receptor beta chains presented below share a single source sample, sequenced in a study of post-analysis software for immune sequencing data. Their antigens remain unidentified. cDNA libraries of TCR beta carried unique molecular identifiers. TCRdb recomputed calls from the PCR reads with MiXCR, one row per CDR3 protein. In the table there are about 680,000 distinct CDR3 sequences, 55% to 60% of which are singletons. Study results and limitations: Included in a set of several TRBV segments more frequent in patients than controls were TRBV5-6, TRBV5-1 and TRBV20-1.

Material for sequencing was blood. Receptors originate from a girl aged 2 to 10 with multiple sclerosis.

This clonotype has just one count. This chain joins TRBV4-1 and TRBJ2-1, with D perhaps TRBD1 (5 bases). The germline V gene has CDR1 MGHRA and CDR2 YSYEKL. Trimming took 11 bases from V and 10 from J, leaving 12 bases between them. The CDR3 is 10 residues long. The CDR3 DNA reads TGCGCCGGCCAGGGCCACGAGCAGTTCTTC. This sequence encodes CAGQGHEQFF.

The chain is built from TRBV9 and TRBJ2-1; 9 bases are a match to TRBD2. This CDR3 spans 15 amino acids. The trim removed 4 bases at V and 4 bases at J, leaving 6 bases unmatched. The germline V gene encodes CDR1 SGDLS and CDR2 YYNGEE. CDR3 sequence: CASSPSGRPYNEQFF. The CDR3 DNA is TGTGCCAGCAGCCCCAGCGGGAGGCCGTACAATGAGCAGTTCTTC.

This clonotype appeared once. The chain uses TRBV7-2 and TRBJ1-2; D may be TRBD1 (5 bases). This CDR3 comprises 16 residues. Germline CDR1 reads SGHTA; CDR2 reads FQGNSA. Deletions cut 5 bases from V and 2 bases from J, with 18 bases between. The CDR3 coding sequence is TGTGCCAGCAGCCGAGTTCTTAGTGAGGGGAACTATGGCTACACCTTC. This sequence encodes CASSRVLSEGNYGYTF.

The sample holds a few counts of this clonotype. The V gene is TRBV20-1, the J gene TRBJ2-1; 8 bases map to TRBD2. The V and J ends lost 6 bases and 0 bases, in that order; junction bases with no gene match: 7. Germline V gene lookup returns CDR1 DFQATT and CDR2 SNEGSKA (reference sequence). The CDR3 length is 15 residues. The CDR3 DNA reads TGCAGTGCCCGGGGGGGCGAAAGCTCCTACAATGAGCAGTTCTTC. Its translation: CSARGGESSYNEQFF.

J is TRBJ2-1 and V is TRBV20-1; no firm D call. V dropped 4 bases and J dropped 4 bases, with 8 bases sitting between them. Germline CDR1 and CDR2: DFQATT and SNEGSKA (reference sequence). There are 12 residues in the CDR3. The CDR3 loop reads CSATSQYNEQFF. DNA for the CDR3: TGCAGTGCTACCAGTCAATACAATGAGCAGTTCTTC.

The chain combines TRBV3-1 with TRBJ2-4, with D perhaps matching TRBD1 or TRBD2 (5 bases each). The CDR3 runs to 14 residues. CDR1 is LGHDT and CDR2 is YNNKEL in the germline V gene (reference sequence). Trimming left V 1 base short and J 3 bases short, with 7 bases between. As DNA, the CDR3 is TGTGCCAGCAGCCAAGTGGGGGTCAAAAACATTCAGTACTTC. This sequence encodes CASSQVGVKNIQYF.

The chain is built from TRBV4-2 and TRBJ1-2; 7 nucleotides agree with TRBD1. Germline values: CDR1 LGHNA, CDR2 YNFKEQ. With 1 base clipped from V and 2 bases from J, the junction kept 4 bases outside the gene matches. CDR3 length equals 15 residues. The CDR3 protein is CASSQVDRDNYGYTF. As DNA, the CDR3 is TGTGCCAGCAGCCAAGTCGACAGGGACAACTATGGCTACACCTTC.

V gene TRBV20-1 combines with J gene TRBJ1-5; 8 bases are shared with TRBD1. Germline CDR1 and CDR2: DFQATT and SNEGSKA (reference sequence). Trimming cost V 3 bases and J 2 bases; bases outside gene matches: 3. The CDR3 runs 14 residues. The CDR3 bases are TGCAGTGCTAGCGAGACAGGGGGCAATCAGCCCCAGCATTTT. Translating gives CSASETGGNQPQHF.

The genes are TRBV11-2 and TRBJ2-3, with a weak D call TRBD1 (6 bases). V was cut by 1 base and J by 4 bases, with 9 bases left in between. The CDR3 extends over 14 amino acids. Germline-derived CDR1 and CDR2 are SGHAT and FQNNGV. The CDR3 sequence is CASSLGTVPDTQYF. The CDR3 bases are TGTGCCAGCAGCTTAGGGACAGTCCCAGATACGCAGTATTTT.

The CDR3 loop reads CASGVTKNIQYF. The CDR3 coding sequence is TGTGCCTCTGGGGTTACCAAAAACATTCAGTACTTC. The J gene is TRBJ2-4, the V gene TRBV27, with D hard to call. The V end lost 11 bases, the J end lost 2 bases, and 10 bases lay between the germline ends. The CDR3 covers 12 residues. Germline V CDR1 and CDR2: MNHEY, SMNVEV (reference sequence).

This rearrangement joins TRBV7-2 to TRBJ2-1; D is undetermined. Looked up from germline, CDR1 is SGHTA and CDR2 is FQGNSA. With 3 bases removed from V and 8 bases from J, the gap between germline ends came to 11 bases. CDR3 length: 13 residues. CDR3 sequence: CASSLDRFDEQFF. The DNA for the CDR3 is TGTGCCAGCAGCTTGGATAGGTTCGATGAGCAGTTCTTC.

This clonotype was counted once. V usage is TRBV10-3 and J usage is TRBJ2-1; D remains ambiguous. Germline CDR1 is ENHRY and CDR2 is SYGVKD. The CDR3 spans 14 residues. The V end was cut by 4 bases, the J end by 5 bases, with 12 bases between. The chain's CDR3 is CAISGAKGHNEQFF. The DNA of the CDR3 is TGTGCCATCAGTGGTGCGAAAGGCCACAATGAGCAGTTCTTC.

This chain joins TRBV5-1 and TRBJ2-5; D tentatively fits TRBD1 or TRBD2 (6 bases each). TRBJ2-7 matches the DNA end more closely, so the J call is doubtful. The CDR3 contains 13 residues. Germline values: CDR1 SGHRS, CDR2 YFSETQ. The CDR3 bases are TGCGCCAGCAGCTGGGGGGCGGAATACGAGCAGTACTTC. Residues: CASSWGAEYEQYF.

The V call is TRBV4-2, the J call TRBJ1-2; 7 nucleotides agree with TRBD1. CDR1 LGHNA and CDR2 YNFKEQ come from the germline V gene. The V gene end was trimmed by 4 bases and the J gene end by 0 bases; junction bases not matched to a gene: 11. This CDR3 contains 17 residues. The CDR3 region is CASSPEDRFQANYGYTF. Written as DNA, the CDR3 is TGTGCCAGCAGCCCAGAGGACAGGTTCCAAGCTAACTATGGCTACACCTTC.

The chain combines TRBV4-2 with TRBJ2-7, with 9 bases that match TRBD1. The ends lost 4 bases at V and 5 bases at J; junction bases unmatched: 9. Germline V gives CDR1 LGHNA, CDR2 YNFKEQ. The CDR3 sequence is 15 residues long. The CDR3 reads CASSPPGQGTHEQYF. CDR3 sequence (DNA): TGTGCCAGCAGCCCGCCGGGACAGGGTACCCACGAGCAGTACTTC.

This clonotype was seen just once. V gene TRBV12-3 or TRBV12-4 combines with J gene TRBJ1-4; D possibly corresponds to TRBD1 (5 bases). The V end lost 5 bases, the J end lost 3 bases, and 10 bases lay between the germline ends. CDR3 length equals 14 residues. Written as DNA, the CDR3 is TGTGCCAGCAGTCCCGGGGCCCCTAATGAAAAACTGTTTTTT. It is translated as CASSPGAPNEKLFF.